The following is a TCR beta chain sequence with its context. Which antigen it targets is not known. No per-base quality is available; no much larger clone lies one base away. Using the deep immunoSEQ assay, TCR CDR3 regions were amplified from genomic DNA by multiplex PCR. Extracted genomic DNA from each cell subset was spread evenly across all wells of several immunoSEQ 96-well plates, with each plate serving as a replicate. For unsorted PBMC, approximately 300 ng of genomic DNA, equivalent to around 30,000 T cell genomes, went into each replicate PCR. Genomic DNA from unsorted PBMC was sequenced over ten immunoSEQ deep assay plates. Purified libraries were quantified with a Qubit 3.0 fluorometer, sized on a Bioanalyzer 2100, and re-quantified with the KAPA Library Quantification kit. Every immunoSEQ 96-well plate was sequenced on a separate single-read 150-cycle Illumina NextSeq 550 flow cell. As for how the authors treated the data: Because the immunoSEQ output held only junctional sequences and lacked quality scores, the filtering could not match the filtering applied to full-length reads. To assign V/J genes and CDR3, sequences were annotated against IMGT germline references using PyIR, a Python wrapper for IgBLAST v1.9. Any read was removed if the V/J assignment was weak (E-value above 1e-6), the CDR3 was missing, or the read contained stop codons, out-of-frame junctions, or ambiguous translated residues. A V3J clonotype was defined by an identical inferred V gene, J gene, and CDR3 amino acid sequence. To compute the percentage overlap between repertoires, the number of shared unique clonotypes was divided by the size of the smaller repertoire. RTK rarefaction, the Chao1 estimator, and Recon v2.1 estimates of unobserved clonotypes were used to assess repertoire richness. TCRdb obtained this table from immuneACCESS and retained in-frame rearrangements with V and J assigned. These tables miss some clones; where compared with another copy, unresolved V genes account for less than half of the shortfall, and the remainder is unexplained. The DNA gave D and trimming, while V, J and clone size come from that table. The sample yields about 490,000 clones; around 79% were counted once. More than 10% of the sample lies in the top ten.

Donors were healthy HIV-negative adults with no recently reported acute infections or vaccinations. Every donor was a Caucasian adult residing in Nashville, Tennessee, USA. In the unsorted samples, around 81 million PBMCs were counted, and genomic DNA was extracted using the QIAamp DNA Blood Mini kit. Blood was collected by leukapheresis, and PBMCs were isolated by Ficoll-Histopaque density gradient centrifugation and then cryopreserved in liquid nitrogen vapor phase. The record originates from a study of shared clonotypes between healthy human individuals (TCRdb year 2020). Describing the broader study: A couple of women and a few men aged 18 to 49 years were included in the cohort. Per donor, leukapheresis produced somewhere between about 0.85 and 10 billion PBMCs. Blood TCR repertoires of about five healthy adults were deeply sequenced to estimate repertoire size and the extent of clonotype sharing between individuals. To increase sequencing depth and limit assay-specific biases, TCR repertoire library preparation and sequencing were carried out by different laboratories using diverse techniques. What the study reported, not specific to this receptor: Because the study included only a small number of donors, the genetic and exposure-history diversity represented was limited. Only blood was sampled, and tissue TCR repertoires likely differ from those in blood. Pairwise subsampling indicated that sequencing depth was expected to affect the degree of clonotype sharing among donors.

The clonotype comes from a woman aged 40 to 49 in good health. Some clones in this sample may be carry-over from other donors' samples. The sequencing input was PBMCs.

The CDR3 protein sequence reads: CASSWGQDNEKLFF. The DNA is as follows: TGCGCCAGCAGCTGGGGACAGGATAATGAAAAACTGTTTTTT. The chain was built from TRBV5-1 and TRBJ1-4; the central 8 bases match TRBD1. Per the germline V gene, SGHRS is the CDR1 and YFSETQ is the CDR2. V trim: 3 bases; J trim: 4 bases; unmatched bases: 2. There are 14 amino acids in the CDR3, from cysteine to phenylalanine inclusive. Of the read, only the CDR3 DNA is kept; its 42 bases are in frame from base 1. Here the CDR3 is joined to the reference TRBV5-1 and TRBJ1-4 genes, and the full variable domain is: KAGVTQTPRYLIKTRGQQVTLSCSPISGHRSVSWYQQTPGQGLQFLFEYFSETQRNKGNFPGRFSGRQFSNSRSEMNVSTLELGDSALYLCASSWGQDNEKLFFGSGTQLSVL.